This T cell receptor (beta chain) emerged from a study of blood T cell repertoires in COVID-19. The V end lost 0 bases, the J end lost 6 bases, and 2 bases lay between the germline ends. Germline CDR1 is LNHDA and CDR2 is SQIVND (reference sequence). The CDR3 spans 12 residues. Libraries were prepared by immunoSEQ multiplex PCR; TCRdb keeps only in-frame clonotypes and omits some of them. The sample consists of under 200,000 clones, just under 90% of them appearing once. This clone appeared once. This TCR came from a woman between 65 and 79 years old with COVID-19, enrolled during active disease. Sequenced input: peripheral blood. The V gene is TRBV19, the J gene TRBJ1-4; D unresolved. The CDR3 loop is CASSIDDEKLFF. CDR3 in DNA: TGTGCCAGTAGTATAGACGATGAAAAACTGTTTTTT.